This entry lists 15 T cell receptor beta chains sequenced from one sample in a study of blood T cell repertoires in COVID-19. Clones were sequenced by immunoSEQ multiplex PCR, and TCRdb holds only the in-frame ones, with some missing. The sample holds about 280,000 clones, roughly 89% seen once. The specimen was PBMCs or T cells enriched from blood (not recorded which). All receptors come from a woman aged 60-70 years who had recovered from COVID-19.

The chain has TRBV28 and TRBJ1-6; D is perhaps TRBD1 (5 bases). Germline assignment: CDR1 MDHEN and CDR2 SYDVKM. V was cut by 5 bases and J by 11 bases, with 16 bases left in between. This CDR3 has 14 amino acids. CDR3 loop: CASSPAFQGAPLHF. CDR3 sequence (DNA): TGTGCCAGCAGTCCAGCGTTCCAGGGCGCACCCCTCCACTTT.

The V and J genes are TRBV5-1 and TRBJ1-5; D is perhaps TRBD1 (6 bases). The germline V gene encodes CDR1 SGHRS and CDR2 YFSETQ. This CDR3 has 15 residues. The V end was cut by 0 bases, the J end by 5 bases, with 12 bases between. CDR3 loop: CASSLDQGLDQPQHF. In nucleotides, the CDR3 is TGCGCCAGCAGCTTGGACCAGGGGCTGGATCAGCCCCAGCATTTT.

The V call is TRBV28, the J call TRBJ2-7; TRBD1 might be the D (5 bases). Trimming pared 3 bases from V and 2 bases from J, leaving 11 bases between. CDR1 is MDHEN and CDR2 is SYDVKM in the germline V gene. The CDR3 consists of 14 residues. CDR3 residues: CASSFRQGTYEQYF. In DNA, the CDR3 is TGTGCCAGCAGTTTTAGGCAGGGCACCTACGAGCAGTACTTC.

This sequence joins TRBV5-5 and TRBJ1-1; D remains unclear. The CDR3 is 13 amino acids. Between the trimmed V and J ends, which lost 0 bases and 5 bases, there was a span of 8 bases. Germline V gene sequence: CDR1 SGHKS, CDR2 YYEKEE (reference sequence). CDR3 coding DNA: TGTGCCAGCAGCTTGGTTGCGGAGACTGAAGCTTTCTTT. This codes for CASSLVAETEAFF.

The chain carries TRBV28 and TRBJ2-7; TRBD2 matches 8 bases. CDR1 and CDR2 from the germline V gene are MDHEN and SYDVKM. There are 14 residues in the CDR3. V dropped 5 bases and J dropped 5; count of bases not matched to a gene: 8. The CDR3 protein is CASSVPGLVDEQYF. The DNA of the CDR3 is TGTGCCAGCAGTGTCCCGGGACTAGTAGACGAGCAGTACTTC. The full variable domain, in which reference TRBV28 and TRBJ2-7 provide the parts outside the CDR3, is DVKVTQSSRYLVKRTGEKVFLECVQDMDHENMFWYRQDPGLGLRLIYFSYDVKMKEKGDIPEGYSVSREKKERFSLILESASTNQTSMYLCASSVPGLVDEQYFGPGTRLTVT.

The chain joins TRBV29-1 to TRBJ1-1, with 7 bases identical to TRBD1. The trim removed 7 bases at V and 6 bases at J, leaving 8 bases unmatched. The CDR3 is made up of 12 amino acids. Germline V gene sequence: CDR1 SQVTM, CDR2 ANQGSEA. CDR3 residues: CSAVTGSSEAFF. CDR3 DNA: TGCAGCGCTGTGACAGGGAGCTCTGAAGCTTTCTTT.

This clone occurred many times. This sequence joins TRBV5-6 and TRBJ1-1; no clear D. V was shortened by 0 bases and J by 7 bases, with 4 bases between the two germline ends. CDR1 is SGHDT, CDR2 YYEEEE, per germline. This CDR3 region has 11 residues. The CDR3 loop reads CASSLGREAFF. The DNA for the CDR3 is TGTGCCAGCAGCTTGGGTCGTGAAGCTTTCTTT.

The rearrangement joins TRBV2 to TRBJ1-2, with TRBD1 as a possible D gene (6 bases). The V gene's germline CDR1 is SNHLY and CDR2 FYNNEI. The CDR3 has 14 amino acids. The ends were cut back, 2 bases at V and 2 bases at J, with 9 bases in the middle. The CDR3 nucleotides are TGTGCCAGCAGTGAACTCAGGGGAAACTATGGCTACACCTTC. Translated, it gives CASSELRGNYGYTF.

The CDR3, as DNA: TGCGCCAGCAGCTCCACAGGGTCCTCCTACAATGAGCAGTTCTTC. As protein: CASSSTGSSYNEQFF. V is TRBV5-1 and J is TRBJ2-1; D is perhaps TRBD1 (6 bases). The CDR3 is 15 amino acids. Deletions cut 3 bases from V and 0 bases from J, with 10 bases between. The V gene's germline CDR1 is SGHRS and CDR2 YFSETQ.

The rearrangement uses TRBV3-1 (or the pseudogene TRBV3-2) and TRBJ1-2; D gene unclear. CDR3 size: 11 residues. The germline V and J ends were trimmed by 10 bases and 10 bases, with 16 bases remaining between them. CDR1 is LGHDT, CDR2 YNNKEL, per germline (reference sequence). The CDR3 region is CATGEWDAYTF. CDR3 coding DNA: TGTGCCACGGGAGAATGGGATGCCTACACCTTC.

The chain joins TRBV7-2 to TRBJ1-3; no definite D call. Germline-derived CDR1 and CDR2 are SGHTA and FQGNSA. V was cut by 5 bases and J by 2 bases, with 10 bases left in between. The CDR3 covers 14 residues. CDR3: CASSINLAGNTIYF. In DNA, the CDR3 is TGTGCCAGCAGCATCAACTTGGCTGGAAACACCATATATTTT.

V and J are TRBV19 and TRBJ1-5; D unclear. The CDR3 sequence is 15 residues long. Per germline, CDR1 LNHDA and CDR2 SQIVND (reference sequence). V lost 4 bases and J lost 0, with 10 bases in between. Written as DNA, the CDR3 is TGTGCCAGTAGTACGACACCTTATAGCAATCAGCCCCAGCATTTT. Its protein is CASSTTPYSNQPQHF.

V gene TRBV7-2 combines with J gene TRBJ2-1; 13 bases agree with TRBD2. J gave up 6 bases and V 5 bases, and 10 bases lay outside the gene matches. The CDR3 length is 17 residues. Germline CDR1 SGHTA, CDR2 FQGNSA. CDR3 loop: CASSGGLAGDRSNEQFF. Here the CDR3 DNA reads TGTGCCAGCAGCGGAGGACTAGCGGGAGATCGCAGCAATGAGCAGTTCTTC.

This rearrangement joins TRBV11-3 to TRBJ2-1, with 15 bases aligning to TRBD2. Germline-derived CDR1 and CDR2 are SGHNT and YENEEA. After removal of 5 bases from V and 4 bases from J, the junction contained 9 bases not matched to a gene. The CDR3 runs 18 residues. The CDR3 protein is CASSPWTSGRGVYNEQFF. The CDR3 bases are TGTGCCAGCAGCCCCTGGACTAGCGGGAGGGGGGTTTACAATGAGCAGTTCTTC. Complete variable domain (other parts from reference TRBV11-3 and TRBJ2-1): EAGVVQSPRYKIIEKKQPVAFWCNPISGHNTLYWYLQNLGQGPELLIRYENEEAVDDSQLPKDRFSAERLKGVDSTLKIQPAELGDSAVYLCASSPWTSGRGVYNEQFFGPGTRLTVL.

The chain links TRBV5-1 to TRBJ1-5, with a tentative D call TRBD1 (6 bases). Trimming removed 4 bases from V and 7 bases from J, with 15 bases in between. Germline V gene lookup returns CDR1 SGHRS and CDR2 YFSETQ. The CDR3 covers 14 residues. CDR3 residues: CASSPTGTEQPQHF. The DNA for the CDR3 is TGCGCCAGCAGCCCAACAGGGACGGAGCAGCCCCAGCATTTT.